This TCR beta chain was found in a study of blood T cell repertoires in COVID-19. In the original workflow: For nucleated cells, counts were estimated from reference gene primer amplification. Measured with immunoSEQ multiplex PCR; TCRdb has only the in-frame clones, and not every one. Clone size and the V and J calls come from that table; the DNA yielded D and trimming. The sample holds approximately 280,000 clones; around 87% are singletons and the top ten take approximately 2%. The CDR3 is made up of 14 amino acids. The germline CDR1 and CDR2 sequences are GTSNPN and SVGIG (reference sequence). The V and J ends lost 5 bases and 3 bases respectively, with 16 bases between them.

V usage is TRBV30 and J usage is TRBJ1-2; D unresolved. Material for sequencing was peripheral blood. The source of this sequence is a woman aged 30 to 39 who had recovered from COVID-19. The CDR3 protein is CAWVRRGSYYGYTF. CDR3 sequence (DNA): TGTGCCTGGGTACGACGGGGATCTTACTATGGCTACACCTTC.